This T cell receptor beta chain was sequenced for a study of blood T cells in healthy people across ages. Sample-barcoded 5' priming and a J-beta primer mix drove a second PCR of roughly 6 to 12 cycles. Each CDR3 protein is one row after TCRdb ran MiXCR on the 5' RACE reads. Here the sample spans about 380,000 distinct CDR3 sequences, roughly half being singletons. The ends were cut back, 1 base at V and 6 bases at J, with 7 bases in the middle. CDR1 is LGHDT, CDR2 YNNKEL, per germline (reference sequence). The CDR3 sequence is 12 residues long. This chain joins TRBV3-1 and TRBJ2-7, with D uncertain. The TCR sequence derives from a man aged 55 to 69 in good health. Sequencing input: blood. This CDR3 is CASSQVAVEQYF. CDR3 DNA sequence: TGTGCCAGCAGCCAAGTGGCTGTCGAGCAGTACTTC.